These T cell receptor beta chains were read from a single sample in a study of blood T cell repertoires in COVID-19. Using immunoSEQ multiplex PCR, the repertoire was profiled, and TCRdb retains in-frame clones only, with some absent. The table includes about 59,000 clones, roughly nine tenths detected once. The source material was peripheral blood. The receptors shown here come from a man older than 75 in a cohort sampled during active COVID-19. Each CDR3 is given with its conserved first and last residue. The order of the fields is clone size, J gene, V gene, D gene, CDR3 DNA, CDR3 protein. D genes are given only for firm matches. The listing skips clone size in some rows; elsewhere it reads once, few, many or a size class.

NA,TRBJ2-7,TRBV5-1,NA,TGCGCCAGCAGCTTCTACGGGGACGAGCAGTACTTC,CASSFYGDEQYF
NA,TRBJ2-3,TRBV11-3,NA,TGTGCCAGCAGCGGGCCGGGGGGCGATACGCAGTATTTT,CASSGPGGDTQYF
once,TRBJ2-7,TRBV15,NA,TGTGCCACCAGCACCAGGGAAAACTACGAGCAGTACTTC,CATSTRENYEQYF
NA,TRBJ2-7,TRBV7-9,TRBD2,TGTGCCAGCAGCTTAGGGGGCGGACTAGCGGGGTCCTACGAGCAGTACTTC,CASSLGGGLAGSYEQYF
NA,TRBJ2-5,TRBV5-5,TRBD1,TGTGCCAGCAGCCAACCGGGACAGGGGGCACAGACCCAGTACTTC,CASSQPGQGAQTQYF
once,TRBJ2-3,TRBV4-3,NA,TGCGCCAGCAGCCAAGATAACAGGGAATTTGGGGATACGCAGTATTTT,CASSQDNREFGDTQYF
NA,TRBJ1-2,TRBV7-9,NA,TGTGCCAGCAGCCGTGACACTAACTATGGCTACACCTTC,CASSRDTNYGYTF
NA,TRBJ1-3,TRBV2,TRBD1,TGTGCCAGCAGGGGGGGGACAGGGTCGGACACCATATATTTT,CASRGGTGSDTIYF
NA,TRBJ2-5,TRBV4-1,TRBD2,TGCGCCAGCAGCCAACTACCTAGCGGGGGGTCGCAAGAGACCCAGTACTTC,CASSQLPSGGSQETQYF
NA,TRBJ2-6,TRBV29-1,NA,TGCAGCGCACAGACCGCTGGGGCCAACGTCCTGACTTTC,CSAQTAGANVLTF
NA,TRBJ1-6,TRBV6-5,TRBD1,TGTGCCAGCCGAGGACAGGGCATGAATTCACCCCTCCACTTT,CASRGQGMNSPLHF
NA,TRBJ2-7,TRBV7-2,NA,TGTGCCAGCAGCCCCTCCGGAACGGGACTCTCCTACGAGCAGTACTTC,CASSPSGTGLSYEQYF
NA,TRBJ1-5,TRBV2,TRBD1,TGTGCCAGCACCCTGGACAGGGATCAGCCCCAGCATTTT,CASTLDRDQPQHF
NA,TRBJ2-6,TRBV7-2,NA,TGTGCCAGCAGCTTAGGAGCGGCTGGGGCCAACGTCCTGACTTTC,CASSLGAAGANVLTF
NA,TRBJ1-5,TRBV7-8,NA,TGTGCCAGCAGCCTCCGGCCCCTAGGGGTCCACCAACAGCCCCAGCATTTT,CASSLRPLGVHQQPQHF